The rows below give T cell receptor beta chains drawn from one sample of a study of cytomegalovirus exposure and HLA in healthy donors. Measured with immunoSEQ multiplex PCR; TCRdb has only the in-frame clones, and not every one. The profile shows approximately 190,000 clones, 70% to 80% of them singletons. Sequenced input: PBMCs. These receptors were collected from a woman in her twenties or thirties in good health and CMV-seropositive. CDR3s include the opening cysteine and the closing phenylalanine or tryptophan. The D gene is left open where the match is weak. The listing skips clone size in some rows; elsewhere it reads once, few, many or a size class.

TRBV4-2,NA,TRBJ2-4,NA,CASSQDLVDGYIQYF,TGTGCCAGCAGCCAAGACCTAGTAGATGGTTACATTCAGTACTTC
TRBV4-2,NA,TRBJ2-7,NA,CASSQALRYEQYF,TGTGCCAGCAGCCAAGCTCTCCGCTACGAGCAGTACTTC
TRBV6-5,NA,TRBJ1-1,TRBD1,CASSRTTGEAEAFF,TGTGCCAGCAGCCGGACGACAGGGGAGGCTGAAGCTTTCTTT
TRBV19,NA,TRBJ2-7,NA,CASRRAGTYEQYF,TGTGCCAGCCGACGGGCGGGCACCTACGAGCAGTACTTC
TRBV10-3,NA,TRBJ2-7,TRBD1,CAISWGQGGLYEQYF,TGTGCCATCAGTTGGGGACAGGGGGGATTATACGAGCAGTACTTC
TRBV28,NA,TRBJ2-7,TRBD2,CATPPRFSGSSGYEQYF,TGTGCCACTCCCCCCCGGTTTAGCGGGAGTTCGGGGTACGAGCAGTACTTC
TRBV7-2,NA,TRBJ2-7,NA,CASSLVGGTLSYEQYF,TGTGCCAGCAGCTTAGTTGGCGGAACCCTCTCCTACGAGCAGTACTTC
TRBV4-3,NA,TRBJ1-1,NA,CASSQVELRDTEAFF,TGCGCCAGCAGCCAAGTAGAGCTGAGGGACACTGAAGCTTTCTTT
TRBV4-3,NA,TRBJ1-5,NA,CASSPDRFGDQPQHF,TGCGCCAGCAGCCCCGACAGGTTTGGGGATCAGCCCCAGCATTTT
TRBV19,few,TRBJ1-2,NA,CASSIRDTYGYTF,TGTGCCAGTAGTATTAGAGACACCTATGGCTACACCTTC
TRBV5-6,NA,TRBJ2-2,NA,CASSTRTGELFF,TGTGCCAGCAGCACGCGTACCGGGGAGCTGTTTTTT
TRBV25-1,NA,TRBJ2-7,TRBD1,CASSTNRGRGTYEQYF,TGTGCCAGCAGTACAAACAGGGGGAGAGGTACCTACGAGCAGTACTTC
TRBV29-1,NA,TRBJ1-1,TRBD1,CSVRQGDAEAFF,TGCAGCGTTCGACAGGGGGACGCTGAAGCTTTCTTT
TRBV9,NA,TRBJ2-2,TRBD2,CASSVVTSGRPYTRELFF,TGTGCCAGCAGCGTAGTGACTAGCGGGAGGCCCTACACCAGGGAGCTGTTTTTT
TRBV5-1,NA,TRBJ2-5,TRBD2,CASSLAGTSKETQYF,TGCGCCAGCAGCTTGGCCGGGACTAGCAAAGAGACCCAGTACTTC
TRBV29-1,few,TRBJ2-1,TRBD2,CSVEASGYNEQFF,TGCAGCGTTGAAGCTAGCGGCTACAATGAGCAGTTCTTC
TRBV27,NA,TRBJ2-7,TRBD1,CASREGTDPNEQYF,TGTGCCAGCCGGGAAGGGACAGACCCGAACGAGCAGTACTTC
TRBV11-2,NA,TRBJ1-6,TRBD1,CASSFSGTGRSPLHF,TGTGCCAGCAGCTTTTCCGGGACAGGACGTTCACCCCTCCACTTT
TRBV6-5,NA,TRBJ1-5,NA,CASSRQAYQPQHF,TGTGCCAGCAGTCGACAGGCGTATCAGCCCCAGCATTTT
TRBV5-4,NA,TRBJ2-7,TRBD1,CASSQGATNYEQYF,TGTGCCAGCAGTCAGGGGGCGACGAACTACGAGCAGTACTTC
TRBV6-6,NA,TRBJ2-5,NA,CASSATRETQYF,TGTGCCAGCAGTGCTACTAGGGAGACCCAGTACTTC
TRBV6-5,NA,TRBJ1-4,NA,CASSYFLNEKLFF,TGTGCCAGCAGTTACTTTCTTAATGAAAAACTGTTTTTT
TRBV30,few,TRBJ1-1,TRBD1,CAFGQGDDTEAFF,TGTGCCTTCGGACAGGGGGACGACACTGAAGCTTTCTTT
TRBV6-5,few,TRBJ1-2,TRBD1,CASSPDRELSGGYTF,TGTGCCAGCAGTCCCGACAGGGAATTAAGCGGTGGCTACACCTTC
TRBV2,NA,TRBJ1-1,TRBD1,CASKVGQDRFEAFF,TGTGCCAGCAAAGTAGGACAGGACCGATTTGAAGCTTTCTTT
TRBV7-9,few,TRBJ1-2,NA,CASSFPDSSNYGYTF,TGTGCCAGCAGCTTCCCGGACAGTTCTAACTATGGCTACACCTTC
TRBV2,few,TRBJ1-1,NA,CASDGTPGLRNTEAFF,TGTGCCAGCGATGGGACGCCGGGACTGAGGAACACTGAAGCTTTCTTT
TRBV6-5,NA,TRBJ2-4,TRBD1,CASSSRQGIKNIQYF,TGTGCCAGCAGTTCCCGACAGGGAATCAAAAACATTCAGTACTTC
TRBV7-2,NA,TRBJ2-7,NA,CASSRGQPYTYEQYF,TGTGCCAGCAGCCGCGGACAGCCCTACACCTACGAGCAGTACTTC
TRBV5-1,NA,TRBJ1-2,NA,CASSPVEPSHGYTF,TGCGCCAGCAGCCCAGTGGAGCCCTCGCATGGCTACACCTTC
TRBV25-1,NA,TRBJ1-1,NA,CASSEAGTPEAFF,TGTGCCAGCAGTGAGGCAGGGACACCCGAAGCTTTCTTT
TRBV7-3,NA,TRBJ1-1,NA,CASSIRVFPEAFF,TGTGCCAGCAGCATCAGGGTATTTCCTGAAGCTTTCTTT
TRBV7-9,NA,TRBJ2-2,NA,CASSFSRSGSVGELFF,TGTGCCAGCAGCTTTTCCAGGTCGGGGTCGGTCGGGGAGCTGTTTTTT
TRBV5-1,NA,TRBJ1-3,TRBD1,CASSLDGTAGNTIYF,TGCGCCAGCAGCTTGGATGGGACAGCGGGAAACACCATATATTTT
TRBV2,NA,TRBJ2-7,NA,CASAGAAATKQYF,TGTGCCAGCGCAGGGGCAGCGGCTACGAAGCAGTACTTC
TRBV7-2,NA,TRBJ2-3,NA,CASSLPFTDTQYF,TGTGCCAGCAGCTTACCATTCACAGATACGCAGTATTTT
TRBV7-3,NA,TRBJ2-3,TRBD2,CASSLTSGGGRDTQYF,TGTGCCAGCAGCTTAACTAGCGGGGGGGGCAGAGATACGCAGTATTTT
TRBV5-1,NA,TRBJ1-1,NA,CASSLVGFMNTEAFF,TGCGCCAGCAGCTTGGTCGGGTTTATGAACACTGAAGCTTTCTTT
TRBV18,NA,TRBJ1-5,NA,CASSPREDQPQHF,TGTGCCAGCTCACCGAGGGAAGATCAGCCCCAGCATTTT
TRBV18,NA,TRBJ2-7,NA,CASSRESYEQYF,TGTGCCAGCTCACGAGAGTCCTACGAGCAGTACTTC
TRBV7-3,NA,TRBJ2-5,NA,CASSLMGEASETQYF,TGTGCCAGCAGCTTAATGGGGGAGGCATCGGAGACCCAGTACTTC
TRBV7-8,NA,TRBJ2-7,NA,CASSPDNYEQYF,TGTGCCAGCAGCCCGGACAACTACGAGCAGTACTTC
TRBV5-1,NA,TRBJ2-5,TRBD2,CASSLGRTSGELQETQYF,TGCGCCAGCAGCTTGGGTCGGACTAGCGGGGAATTACAAGAGACCCAGTACTTC
TRBV29-1,NA,TRBJ2-7,TRBD1,CSVQTGDEQYF,TGCAGCGTGCAAACAGGGGACGAGCAGTACTTC
TRBV6-6,NA,TRBJ2-2,NA,CASSYSRATGELFF,TGTGCCAGCAGTTACTCGCGTGCCACCGGGGAGCTGTTTTTT
TRBV4-1,NA,TRBJ1-5,NA,CASSQSGFNSNQPQHF,TGCGCCAGCAGCCAGTCAGGATTCAATAGCAATCAGCCCCAGCATTTT
TRBV7-6,NA,TRBJ2-7,NA,CASSPSAGVGYEQYF,TGTGCCAGCAGCCCCTCGGCCGGGGTCGGCTACGAGCAGTACTTC
TRBV11-2,NA,TRBJ2-1,TRBD2,CASSSGGATYNEQFF,TGTGCCAGCAGCAGCGGGGGGGCGACCTACAATGAGCAGTTCTTC
TRBV11-2,NA,TRBJ2-7,TRBD1,CASSSSGTGFSYEQYF,TGTGCCAGCAGCTCATCAGGGACAGGGTTCTCCTACGAGCAGTACTTC
TRBV18,NA,TRBJ2-7,NA,CASSPPKGRRGNTYEQYF,TGTGCCAGCTCACCACCAAAAGGTCGGCGGGGTAATACCTACGAGCAGTACTTC
TRBV27,NA,TRBJ2-7,NA,CARSFGQPYEQYF,TGTGCCAGGAGTTTCGGACAACCCTACGAGCAGTACTTC
TRBV7-2,NA,TRBJ2-3,NA,CASSLGAFRDTQYF,TGTGCCAGCAGCTTGGGGGCTTTTAGAGATACGCAGTATTTT